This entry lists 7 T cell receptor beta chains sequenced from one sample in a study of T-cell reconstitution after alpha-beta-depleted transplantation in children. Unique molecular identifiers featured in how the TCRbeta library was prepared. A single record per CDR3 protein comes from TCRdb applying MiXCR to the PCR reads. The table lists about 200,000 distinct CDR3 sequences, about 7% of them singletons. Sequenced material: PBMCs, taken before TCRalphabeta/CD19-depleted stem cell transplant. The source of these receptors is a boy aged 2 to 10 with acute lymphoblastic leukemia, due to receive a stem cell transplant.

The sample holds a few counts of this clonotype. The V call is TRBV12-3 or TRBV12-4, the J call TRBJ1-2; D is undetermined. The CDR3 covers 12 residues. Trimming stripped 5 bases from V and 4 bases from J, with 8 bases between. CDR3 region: CASSPGFYGYTF. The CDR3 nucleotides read TGTGCCAGCAGTCCGGGCTTCTATGGCTACACCTTC.

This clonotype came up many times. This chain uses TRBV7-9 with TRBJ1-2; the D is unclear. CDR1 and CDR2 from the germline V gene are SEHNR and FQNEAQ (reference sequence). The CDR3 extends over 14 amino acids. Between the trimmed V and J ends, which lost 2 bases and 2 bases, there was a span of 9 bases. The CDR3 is CASSLLQKNYGYTF. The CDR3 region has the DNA TGTGCCAGCAGCTTATTGCAGAAGAACTATGGCTACACCTTC.

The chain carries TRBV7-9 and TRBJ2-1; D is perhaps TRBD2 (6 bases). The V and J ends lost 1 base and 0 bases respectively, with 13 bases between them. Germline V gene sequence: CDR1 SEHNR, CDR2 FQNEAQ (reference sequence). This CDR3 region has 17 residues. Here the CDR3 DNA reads TGTGCCAGCAGCTTAGAGGTTAGCGGCAGCTCCTACAATGAGCAGTTCTTC. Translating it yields CASSLEVSGSSYNEQFF.

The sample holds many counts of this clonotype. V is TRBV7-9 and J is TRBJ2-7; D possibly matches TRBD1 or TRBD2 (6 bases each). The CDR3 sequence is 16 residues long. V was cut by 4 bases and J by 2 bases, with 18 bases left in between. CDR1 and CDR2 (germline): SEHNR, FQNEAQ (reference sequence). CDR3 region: CASSSWPPEGAYEQYF. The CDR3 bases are TGTGCCAGCAGCTCTTGGCCCCCGGAGGGGGCCTACGAGCAGTACTTC.

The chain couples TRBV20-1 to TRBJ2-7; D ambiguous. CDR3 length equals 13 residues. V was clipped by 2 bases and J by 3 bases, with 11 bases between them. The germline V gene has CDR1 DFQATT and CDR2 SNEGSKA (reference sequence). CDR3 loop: CSARLQRIYEQYF. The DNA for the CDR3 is TGCAGTGCTAGACTACAGAGGATCTACGAGCAGTACTTC.

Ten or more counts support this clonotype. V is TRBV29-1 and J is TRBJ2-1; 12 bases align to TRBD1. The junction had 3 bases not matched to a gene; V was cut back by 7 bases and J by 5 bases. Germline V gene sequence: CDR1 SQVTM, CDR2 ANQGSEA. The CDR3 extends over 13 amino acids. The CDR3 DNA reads TGCAGCGGGGACAGGGGGCGCAACAATGAGCAGTTCTTC. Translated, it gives CSGDRGRNNEQFF.

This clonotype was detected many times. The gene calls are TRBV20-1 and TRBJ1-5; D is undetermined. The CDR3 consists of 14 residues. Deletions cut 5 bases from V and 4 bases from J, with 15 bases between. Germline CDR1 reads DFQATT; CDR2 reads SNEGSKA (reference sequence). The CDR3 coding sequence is TGCAGTGCTTGGTCGGCGGTCGAAAATCAGCCCCAGCATTTT. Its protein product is CSAWSAVENQPQHF.